The source of this TCR beta chain is a study of cytomegalovirus exposure and HLA in healthy donors. This clone was detected only a few times. Germline loops: CDR1 SGHRS, CDR2 YFSETQ. The CDR3 contains 14 residues. Trimming took 0 bases from V and 7 from J, leaving 11 bases between them. Primers included in the PCR were 60 Vbeta and 13 Jbeta primers. Sequencing was performed with immunoSEQ multiplex PCR; in TCRdb, only in-frame clones are kept and a portion is missing. This table has about 200,000 clones, roughly 80% appearing once. The receptor's source is a male donor in good health and CMV-seropositive. The chain links TRBV5-1 to TRBJ1-5; D is uncertain. Material for sequencing was PBMCs. CDR3 sequence: CASSLGGYGQPQHF. The DNA of the CDR3 is TGCGCCAGCAGCTTGGGAGGTTACGGCCAGCCCCAGCATTTT.